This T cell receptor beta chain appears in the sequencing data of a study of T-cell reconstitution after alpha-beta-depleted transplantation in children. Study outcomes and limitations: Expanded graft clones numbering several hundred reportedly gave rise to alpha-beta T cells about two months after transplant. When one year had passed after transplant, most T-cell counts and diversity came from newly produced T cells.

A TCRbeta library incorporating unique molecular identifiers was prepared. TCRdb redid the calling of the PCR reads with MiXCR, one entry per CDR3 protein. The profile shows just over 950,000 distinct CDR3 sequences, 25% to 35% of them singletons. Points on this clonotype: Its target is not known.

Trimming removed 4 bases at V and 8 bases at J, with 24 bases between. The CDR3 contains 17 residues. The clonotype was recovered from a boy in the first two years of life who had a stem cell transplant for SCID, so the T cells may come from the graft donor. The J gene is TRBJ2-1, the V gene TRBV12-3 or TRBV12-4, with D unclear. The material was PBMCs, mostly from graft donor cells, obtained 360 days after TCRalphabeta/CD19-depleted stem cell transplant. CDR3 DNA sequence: TGTGCCAGCAGTTCCCCCCGGACCTCTCTCGCTCTGGATGAGCAGTTCTTC. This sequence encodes CASSSPRTSLALDEQFF.